This T cell receptor (beta chain) appears in the sequencing data of a study of CXCR3-negative and CXCR3-positive naive CD8 T cells. 5' RACE with UMI labels generated the TRB cDNA libraries. TCRdb reprocessed the 5' RACE reads, with one entry per CDR3 protein and no DNA. The sample table includes tens of thousands of distinct CDR3 sequences. Germline V gene sequence: CDR1 SGHAT, CDR2 FQNNGV. This CDR3 comprises 14 residues. Study results and limitations: Naive cells positive for CXCR3 carried more hydrophobic TRB CDR3s than CXCR3-negative ones. For memory CD8+ cells diversity was much lower, but both naive subsets had comparably high diversity. The naive subsets expressed comparable surface CD5, and the authors inferred TCR strength from TRB CDR3 properties.

Note on this clonotype: The antigen is not known.

Sequenced material: naive CXCR3+ CD8+ T cells from blood. This sample's subset: CD45RO-CCR7+CD27+CD95- naive CD8+ T cells expressing CXCR3 (TNR3+). The chain links TRBV11-2 to TRBJ2-5. The source of this sequence is a human donor in good health. Some clones in this sample may be carry-over from other donors' samples. CDR3 in amino acids: CASSGRLGQETQYF.